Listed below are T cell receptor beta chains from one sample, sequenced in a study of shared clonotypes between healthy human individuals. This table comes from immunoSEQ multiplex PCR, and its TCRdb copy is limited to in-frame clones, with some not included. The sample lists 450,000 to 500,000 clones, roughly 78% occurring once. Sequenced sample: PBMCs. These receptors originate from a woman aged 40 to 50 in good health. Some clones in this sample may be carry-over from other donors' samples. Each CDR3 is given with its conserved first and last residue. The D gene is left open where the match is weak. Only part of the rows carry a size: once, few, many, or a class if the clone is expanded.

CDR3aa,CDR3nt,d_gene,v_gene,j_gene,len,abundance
CASSAGDRRDWTQYF,TGTGCCAGCAGCGCAGGGGACAGGCGAGATTGGACCCAGTACTTC,TRBD1,TRBV9,TRBJ2-5,15,-
CASSVAGANVLTF,TGTGCCAGTAGTGTTGCTGGGGCCAACGTCCTGACTTTC,-,TRBV19,TRBJ2-6,13,-
CASSEPQGLGNQPQHF,TGTGCCAGCAGTGAACCACAGGGGCTAGGCAATCAGCCCCAGCATTTT,TRBD1,TRBV2,TRBJ1-5,16,-
CASSGGTRENTEAFF,TGCGCCAGCAGCGGGGGGACACGGGAGAACACTGAAGCTTTCTTT,-,TRBV5-1,TRBJ1-1,15,-
CASSLWTGNTGELFF,TGTGCCAGCAGTTTATGGACAGGGAACACCGGGGAGCTGTTTTTT,TRBD1,TRBV27,TRBJ2-2,15,-
CASSDGSSQGESLHF,TGTGCCAGCAGTGACGGCTCCTCCCAGGGGGAATCCCTCCACTTT,TRBD1,TRBV6-1,TRBJ1-6,15,-
CASSPWLSDTQYF,TGTGCCAGCAGTCCGTGGCTTTCAGATACGCAGTATTTT,-,TRBV28,TRBJ2-3,13,once
CASKLDSRWDYGYTF,TGTGCCAGTAAACTCGACAGTCGCTGGGACTATGGCTACACCTTC,-,TRBV19,TRBJ1-2,15,-
CASKGTGVGEQYF,TGTGCCAGTAAGGGGACAGGGGTCGGTGAGCAGTACTTC,TRBD1,TRBV19,TRBJ2-7,13,-
CASVADTDTQYF,TGTGCCAGCGTAGCGGACACAGATACGCAGTATTTT,-,TRBV28,TRBJ2-3,12,-